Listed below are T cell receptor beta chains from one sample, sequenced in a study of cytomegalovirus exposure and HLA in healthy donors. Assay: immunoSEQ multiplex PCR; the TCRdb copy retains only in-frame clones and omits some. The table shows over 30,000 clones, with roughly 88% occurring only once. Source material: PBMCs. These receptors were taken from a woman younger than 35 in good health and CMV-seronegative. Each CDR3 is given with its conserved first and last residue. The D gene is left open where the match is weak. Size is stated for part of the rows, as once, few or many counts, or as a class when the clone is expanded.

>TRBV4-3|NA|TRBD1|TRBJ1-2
CASSQGQGGYTF
TGCGCCAGCAGCCAAGGACAGGGGGGCTACACCTTC
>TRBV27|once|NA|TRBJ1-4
CASSSRWGPTEKLFF
TGTGCCAGCAGTTCCAGGTGGGGCCCCACGGAAAAACTGTTTTTT
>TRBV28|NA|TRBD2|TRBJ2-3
CASSLSFGTRGTQYF
TGTGCCAGCAGTTTAAGTTTTGGGACTAGAGGTACGCAGTATTTT
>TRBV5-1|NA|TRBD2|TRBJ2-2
CASSLNSGGAGELFF
TGCGCCAGCAGCTTGAATAGCGGGGGAGCCGGGGAGCTGTTTTTT
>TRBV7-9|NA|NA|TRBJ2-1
CASSSVEQFF
TGTGCCAGCAGCTCTGTTGAGCAGTTCTTC
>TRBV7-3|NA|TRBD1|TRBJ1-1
CASSVQGGITEAFF
TGTGCCAGCAGCGTACAAGGGGGCATCACTGAAGCTTTCTTT
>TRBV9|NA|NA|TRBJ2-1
CASSVGGPSYNEQFF
TGTGCCAGCAGCGTAGGGGGGCCATCCTACAATGAGCAGTTCTTC
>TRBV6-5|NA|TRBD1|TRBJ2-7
CASSRDRDRVPEQYF
TGTGCCAGCAGTCGCGACCGGGACAGGGTCCCCGAGCAGTACTTC
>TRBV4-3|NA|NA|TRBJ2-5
CASSQDLRQYETQYF
TGCGCCAGCAGCCAAGATCTCCGACAGTACGAGACCCAGTACTTC
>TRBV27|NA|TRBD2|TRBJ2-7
CASSYSGGLWNEQYF
TGTGCCAGCAGTTATAGCGGGGGGCTCTGGAACGAGCAGTACTTC
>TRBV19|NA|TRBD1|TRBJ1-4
CASSIGQGVEKLFF
TGTGCCAGTAGTATTGGACAGGGCGTCGAAAAACTGTTTTTT
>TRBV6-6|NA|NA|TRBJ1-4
CASRSSTNEKLFF
TGTGCCAGCAGGTCATCAACTAATGAAAAACTGTTTTTT
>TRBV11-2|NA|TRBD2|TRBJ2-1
CASSGQRGVPYNEQFF
TGTGCCAGCAGCGGCCAGCGGGGGGTCCCCTACAATGAGCAGTTCTTC
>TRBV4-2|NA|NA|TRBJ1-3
CASSPRGDPSGNTIYF
TGTGCCAGCAGCCCCCGCGGGGACCCCTCTGGAAACACCATATATTTT
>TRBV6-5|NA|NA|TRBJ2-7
CASSYFGLFSYEQYF
TGTGCCAGCAGTTACTTTGGACTCTTCTCCTACGAGCAGTACTTC
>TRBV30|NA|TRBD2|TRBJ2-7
CAWGTSRNEQYF
TGTGCCTGGGGGACTAGCAGGAACGAGCAGTACTTC
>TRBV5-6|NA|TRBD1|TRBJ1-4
CASSWTGSTNEKLFF
TGTGCCAGCAGCTGGACAGGGTCAACTAATGAAAAACTGTTTTTT
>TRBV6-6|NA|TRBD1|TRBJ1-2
CASSDDDRVGYGYTF
TGTGCCAGCAGTGACGATGACAGGGTTGGTTATGGCTACACCTTC
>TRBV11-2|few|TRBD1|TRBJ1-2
CASSSGDSQNGYTF
TGTGCCAGCAGCTCAGGGGACAGCCAAAATGGCTACACCTTC
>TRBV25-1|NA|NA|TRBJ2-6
CAGSETGLGGANVLTF
TGTGCCGGCAGTGAAACAGGGTTGGGTGGGGCCAACGTCCTGACTTTC
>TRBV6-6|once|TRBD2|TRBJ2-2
CASSSRLAVNTGELFF
TGTGCCAGCAGTTCAAGACTAGCGGTAAACACCGGGGAGCTGTTTTTT
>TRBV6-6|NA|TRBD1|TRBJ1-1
CASSYFRTGRTEAFF
TGTGCCAGCAGTTACTTCAGGACAGGGCGGACTGAAGCTTTCTTT
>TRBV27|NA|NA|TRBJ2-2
CASSLWSGNTGELFF
TGTGCCAGCAGTTTATGGTCGGGGAACACCGGGGAGCTGTTTTTT
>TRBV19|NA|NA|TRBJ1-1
CASTPGTPNTEAFF
TGTGCCAGTACCCCCGGGACACCGAACACTGAAGCTTTCTTT
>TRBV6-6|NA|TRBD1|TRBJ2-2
CASSGQGHTGELFF
TGTGCCAGCAGTGGACAGGGGCACACCGGGGAGCTGTTTTTT
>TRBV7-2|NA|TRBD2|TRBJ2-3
CASSLKGLAGAGVTQYF
TGTGCCAGCAGCTTAAAGGGACTAGCGGGGGCTGGGGTTACGCAGTATTTT
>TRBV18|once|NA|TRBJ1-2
CASSPQVPDRVKTNYGYTF
TGTGCCAGCTCACCACAAGTTCCGGACAGAGTAAAGACAAACTATGGCTACACCTTC
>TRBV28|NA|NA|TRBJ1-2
CASRREANYGYTF
TGTGCCAGCAGGAGAGAAGCTAACTATGGCTACACCTTC
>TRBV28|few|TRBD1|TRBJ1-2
CASSHRTGNGYTF
TGTGCCAGCAGTCACAGGACAGGGAATGGCTACACCTTC
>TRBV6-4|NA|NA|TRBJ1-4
CASPSEKLFF
TGTGCCAGTCCTTCCGAAAAACTGTTTTTT
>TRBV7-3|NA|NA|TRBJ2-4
CASSNGLGGIQYF
TGTGCCAGCAGCAACGGACTAGGGGGAATTCAGTACTTC
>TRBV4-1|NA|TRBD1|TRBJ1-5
CASRRTGVGQPQHF
TGCGCCAGCAGACGAACAGGGGTTGGACAGCCCCAGCATTTT
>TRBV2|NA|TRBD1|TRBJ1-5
CASRGQPNQPQHF
TGTGCTAGCAGGGGACAGCCAAATCAGCCCCAGCATTTT
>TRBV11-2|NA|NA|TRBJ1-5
CASSSRTGNQPQHF
TGTGCCAGCAGCTCTCGGACAGGCAATCAGCCCCAGCATTTT
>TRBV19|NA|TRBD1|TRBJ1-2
CASSVEGQGLYGYTF
TGTGCCAGTAGTGTCGAAGGACAGGGTCTCTATGGCTACACCTTC
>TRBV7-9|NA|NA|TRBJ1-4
CASSERGEKLFF
TGTGCCAGCAGCGAAAGAGGTGAAAAACTGTTTTTT
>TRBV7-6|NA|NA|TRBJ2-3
CASSFGDGTYNTQYF
TGTGCCAGCAGCTTTGGGGACGGGACATACAATACGCAGTATTTT
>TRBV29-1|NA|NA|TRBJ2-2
CSVAGRGLGELFF
TGCAGCGTCGCCGGGAGGGGGCTAGGGGAGCTGTTTTTT
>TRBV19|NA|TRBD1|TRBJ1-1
CASGLPGQGNTEAFF
TGTGCCAGTGGTCTTCCGGGACAGGGGAACACTGAAGCTTTCTTT
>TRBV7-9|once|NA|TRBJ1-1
CASSPVGGGTEAFF
TGTGCCAGCAGCCCAGTGGGAGGGGGCACTGAAGCTTTCTTT
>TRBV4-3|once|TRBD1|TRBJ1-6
CASSRSRDRGSPLHF
TGCGCCAGCAGCCGATCCCGGGACAGGGGTTCACCCCTCCACTTT
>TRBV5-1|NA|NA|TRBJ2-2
CASSLEGNDPGELFF
TGCGCCAGCAGCTTGGAGGGGAACGATCCCGGGGAGCTGTTTTTT
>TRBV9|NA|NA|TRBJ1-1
CASSVGGTGTEAFF
TGTGCCAGCAGCGTAGGCGGTACAGGCACTGAAGCTTTCTTT
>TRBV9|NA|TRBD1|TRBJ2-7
CASSPDTGTGDEEQYF
TGTGCCAGCAGCCCAGACACCGGGACAGGGGATGAAGAGCAGTACTTC
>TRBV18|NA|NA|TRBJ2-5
CASSPGQYQETQYF
TGTGCCAGCTCACCGGGGCAGTACCAAGAGACCCAGTACTTC
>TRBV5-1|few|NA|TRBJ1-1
CASSTNSGNTEAFF
TGCGCCAGCAGCACCAATTCAGGGAACACTGAAGCTTTCTTT
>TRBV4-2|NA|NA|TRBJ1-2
CASSQEQANYGYTF
TGTGCCAGCAGCCAAGAACAGGCCAACTATGGCTACACCTTC
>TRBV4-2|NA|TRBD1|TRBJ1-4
CASSQKGQGGEKLFF
TGTGCCAGCAGCCAAAAGGGACAGGGGGGTGAAAAACTGTTTTTT
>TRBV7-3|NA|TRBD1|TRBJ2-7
CASSPPNRGPEQYF
TGTGCCAGCAGCCCTCCCAACAGGGGGCCCGAGCAGTACTTC
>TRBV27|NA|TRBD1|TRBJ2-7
CASSLRDRVTYEQYF
TGTGCCAGCAGTCTCCGGGACAGGGTTACCTACGAGCAGTACTTC
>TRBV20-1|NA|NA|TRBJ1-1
CSARGGAEAFF
TGCAGTGCTAGGGGGGGGGCTGAAGCTTTCTTT
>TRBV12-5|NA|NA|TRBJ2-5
CASGPGNEETQYF
TGTGCTAGTGGTCCGGGGAACGAAGAGACCCAGTACTTC
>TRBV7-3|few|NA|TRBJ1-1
CASSSQPLVGLGTEAFF
TGTGCCAGCAGCTCGCAACCTCTCGTGGGGCTGGGGACTGAAGCTTTCTTT
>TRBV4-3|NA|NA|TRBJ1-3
CASSQALIESGNTIYF
TGCGCCAGCAGCCAAGCACTCATTGAGTCTGGAAACACCATATATTTT
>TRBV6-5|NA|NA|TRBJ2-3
CASSPGSEGYTQYF
TGTGCCAGCAGTCCAGGGTCAGAAGGATATACGCAGTATTTT